A selection of T cell receptor beta chains follows, all from one sample in a study of cytomegalovirus exposure and HLA in healthy donors. TCRdb keeps only in-frame clones here, not all; method: immunoSEQ multiplex PCR. Of about 110,000 clones in the sample, approximately 90% were seen once. The sequenced sample consisted of PBMCs. These receptors were collected from a woman aged 30 to 39 in good health and CMV-seropositive. CDR3s include the opening cysteine and the closing phenylalanine or tryptophan. The D gene is left open where the match is weak. Where a row states a size, it is once, few, many or the class of an expanded clone; other rows omit it.

v_gene	d_gene	abundance	j_gene	CDR3aa	CDR3nt
TRBV29-1	NA	NA	TRBJ2-2	CSVARTDTGELFF	TGCAGCGTTGCAAGGACAGACACCGGGGAGCTGTTTTTT
TRBV6-1	TRBD1	NA	TRBJ1-4	CASRGQGSLAEKLFF	TGTGCCAGCAGAGGACAGGGAAGCTTGGCGGAAAAACTGTTTTTT
TRBV19	NA	once	TRBJ1-1	CASIGRGANGGEAFF	TGTGCCAGTATTGGACGGGGGGCGAACGGAGGTGAAGCTTTCTTT
TRBV30	NA	NA	TRBJ1-2	CAWSVLTGANYGYTF	TGTGCCTGGAGTGTACTTACAGGAGCTAACTATGGCTACACCTTC
TRBV10-3	NA	NA	TRBJ2-1	CAILRGNEQFF	TGTGCCATTTTAAGGGGTAATGAGCAGTTCTTC
TRBV25-1	NA	NA	TRBJ2-3	CASSLTDTQYF	TGTGCCAGCAGTCTCACAGATACGCAGTATTTT
TRBV6-5	TRBD2	NA	TRBJ2-1	CASSYLGTTYNEQFF	TGTGCCAGCAGTTACTTGGGGACTACCTACAATGAGCAGTTCTTC
TRBV9	NA	NA	TRBJ2-4	CASSAGDWINIQYF	TGTGCCAGCAGCGCTGGGGACTGGATAAACATTCAGTACTTC
TRBV6-5	NA	NA	TRBJ1-1	CASSYSPQGMNTEAFF	TGTGCCAGCAGTTACTCGCCACAGGGTATGAACACTGAAGCTTTCTTT
TRBV5-1	TRBD1	NA	TRBJ1-1	CASRGTGSTEAFF	TGCGCCAGCAGGGGGACAGGGAGCACTGAAGCTTTCTTT
TRBV30	NA	NA	TRBJ1-2	CAWTRSTGGGYTF	TGTGCCTGGACTCGTTCGACAGGAGGTGGCTACACCTTC
TRBV15	TRBD1	NA	TRBJ1-6	CATSREGTGGQSPLHF	TGTGCCACCAGCAGAGAAGGGACAGGGGGTCAATCACCCCTCCACTTT
TRBV20-1	NA	once	TRBJ1-3	CSAYSGNTIYF	TGCAGTGCTTACTCTGGAAACACCATATATTTT
TRBV7-8	NA	NA	TRBJ2-3	CASSLIADTDTQYF	TGTGCCAGCAGCCTAATAGCGGACACAGATACGCAGTATTTT
TRBV4-3	NA	once	TRBJ2-1	CASSQALAREQFF	TGCGCCAGCAGCCAAGCTCTGGCTAGAGAGCAGTTCTTC
TRBV4-3	NA	NA	TRBJ2-7	CASSQDVRVFYEQYF	TGCGCCAGCAGCCAAGATGTCAGGGTCTTCTACGAGCAGTACTTC
TRBV11-1	NA	NA	TRBJ1-1	CASSPRQMNTEAFF	TGTGCCAGCAGCCCAAGACAGATGAACACTGAAGCTTTCTTT
TRBV6-1	TRBD1	NA	TRBJ2-5	CASSEETGAQETQYF	TGTGCCAGCAGTGAAGAAACAGGGGCTCAAGAGACCCAGTACTTC
TRBV7-2	NA	NA	TRBJ2-1	CASSYTGTAMWRPQFF	TGTGCCAGCAGCTATACAGGTACGGCTATGTGGCGCCCACAGTTCTTC
TRBV5-5	NA	NA	TRBJ2-1	CASSLMKRSKNEQFF	TGTGCCAGCAGCTTGATGAAGAGGAGTAAGAATGAGCAGTTCTTC
TRBV2	NA	NA	TRBJ1-6	CASSEVRGYSPLHF	TGTGCCAGCAGTGAAGTCAGGGGTTACTCACCCCTCCACTTT
TRBV5-6	NA	NA	TRBJ2-7	CASSFKYEQYF	TGTGCCAGCAGCTTCAAATACGAGCAGTACTTC
TRBV28	TRBD2	NA	TRBJ2-3	CASSPAGPTDTQYF	TGTGCCAGCAGTCCAGCGGGACCCACAGATACGCAGTATTTT
TRBV6-6	NA	NA	TRBJ2-5	CASSYSAVETQYF	TGTGCCAGCAGTTACTCGGCTGTAGAGACCCAGTACTTC
TRBV4-3	NA	NA	TRBJ1-5	CASSPEAGRAGQPQHF	TGCGCCAGCAGCCCCGAGGCGGGAAGGGCGGGTCAGCCCCAGCATTTT
TRBV13	NA	once	TRBJ1-6	CASSFLPRGRNSPLHF	TGTGCCAGCAGCTTTCTCCCGAGGGGGAGAAATTCACCCCTCCACTTT
TRBV5-1	NA	NA	TRBJ2-3	CASSLVPGSNTDTQYF	TGCGCCAGCAGCTTGGTTCCAGGGTCGAACACAGATACGCAGTATTTT
TRBV6-5	NA	NA	TRBJ2-3	CASFITTDTQYF	TGTGCCAGCTTCATCACTACAGATACGCAGTATTTT
TRBV29-1	NA	NA	TRBJ2-7	CSVEWAASYEQYF	TGCAGCGTTGAATGGGCAGCCTCCTACGAGCAGTACTTC
TRBV21-1	NA	NA	TRBJ2-3	CASYMAGDSTDTQYF	TGTGCCAGCTATATGGCAGGGGATTCGACAGATACGCAGTATTTT
TRBV5-1	TRBD2	NA	TRBJ2-1	CASSLRSGSYNEQFF	TGCGCCAGCAGCTTGCGTAGCGGGAGCTACAATGAGCAGTTCTTC
TRBV2	TRBD2	NA	TRBJ2-5	CASRAGEVVETQYF	TGTGCCAGCAGAGCGGGAGAGGTTGTGGAGACCCAGTACTTC
TRBV13	NA	NA	TRBJ2-1	CASSLGGGVGEQFF	TGTGCCAGCAGCTTAGGAGGCGGGGTTGGTGAGCAGTTCTTC
TRBV7-9	TRBD2	NA	TRBJ2-7	CASSSLAGTSIYEQYF	TGTGCCAGCAGCTCGCTCGCCGGGACTAGTATCTACGAGCAGTACTTC
TRBV4-1	TRBD1	NA	TRBJ1-5	CASSQVLTGKSNQPQHF	TGCGCCAGCAGCCAAGTTCTGACAGGGAAGAGCAATCAGCCCCAGCATTTT
TRBV4-2	NA	NA	TRBJ2-3	CASSQEGGARTDTQYF	TGTGCCAGCAGCCAAGAGGGGGGGGCTCGCACAGATACGCAGTATTTT
TRBV5-4	NA	NA	TRBJ1-1	CASSLVGGGNTEAFF	TGTGCCAGCAGCTTAGTTGGGGGAGGGAACACTGAAGCTTTCTTT